Below, one TCR beta chain is given with its context. The data were obtained in a study of T-cell reconstitution after alpha-beta-depleted transplantation in children. Unique molecular identifiers featured in how the TCRbeta library was prepared. TCRdb passed the PCR reads through MiXCR, listing each CDR3 protein once. The table lists roughly 500,000 distinct CDR3 sequences, roughly 33% of them singletons. This specimen consisted of PBMCs from the stem cell graft donor, obtained from the stem cell graft. The clonotype originates from a human donor who donated a stem cell graft to a child with aplastic anemia.

CDR3 residues: CASTNSGLAGGELFF. Written as DNA, the CDR3 is TGCGCCAGCACCAATTCGGGACTAGCAGGCGGGGAGCTGTTTTTT. The J gene is TRBJ2-2, the V gene TRBV5-1, with 9 bases aligning to TRBD2. Germline-derived CDR1 and CDR2 are SGHRS and YFSETQ. With 6 bases clipped from V and 7 bases from J, the junction kept 10 bases outside the gene matches. The CDR3 covers 15 residues. The full variable domain, with the rest looked up from reference TRBV5-1 and TRBJ2-2, is KAGVTQTPRYLIKTRGQQVTLSCSPISGHRSVSWYQQTPGQGLQFLFEYFSETQRNKGNFPGRFSGRQFSNSRSEMNVSTLELGDSALYLCASTNSGLAGGELFFGEGSRLTVL.